One sample yielded the 10 T cell receptor beta chains listed below, sequenced in a study of graft-versus-host responses after intestinal transplantation. Antigens of these TCRs are unknown. The method was immunoSEQ multiplex PCR; TCRdb's version includes in-frame clones alone and lacks a portion of them. The table has 84,000 or so clones, over 85% seen once. The starting material was unstimulated CD4+ T cells sorted from spleen or lymph node cells, obtained before intestinal transplant. These receptors were collected from a human donor who received an intestinal transplant.

Here the CDR3 reads CASSELVLVYEQYF. The DNA of the CDR3 is TGCGCCAGCAGTGAGCTAGTACTTGTCTACGAGCAGTACTTC. V usage is TRBV10-2 and J usage is TRBJ2-7, with no clear D. CDR3 size: 14 residues. Germline-derived CDR1 and CDR2 are WSHSY and SAAADI. The V and J ends lost 2 bases and 3 bases respectively, with 11 bases between them.

The genes are TRBV7-9 and TRBJ2-7, with 9 bases lining up with TRBD1. Germline-derived CDR1 and CDR2 are SEHNR and FQNEAQ (reference sequence). The CDR3 has 15 amino acids. J gave up 2 bases and V 4 bases, and 6 bases lay outside the gene matches. CDR3 nucleotides: TGTGCCAGCAGCTCTCCGGGACAGGGTACCTACGAGCAGTACTTC. Translated: CASSSPGQGTYEQYF.

The gene calls are TRBV10-2 and TRBJ2-7; 11 bases line up with TRBD2. The germline V gene encodes CDR1 WSHSY and CDR2 SAAADI. The junction had 0 bases not matched to a gene; V was cut back by 0 bases and J by 2 bases. The CDR3 is 15 amino acids. The DNA of the CDR3 is TGCGCCAGCAGTGAGTCGACTAGCGGGGCCTACGAGCAGTACTTC. This gives the protein CASSESTSGAYEQYF.

The chain recombines TRBV5-1 with TRBJ2-1; 7 positions agree with TRBD2. The CDR3 loop spans 15 amino acids. V lost 4 bases and J lost 4; bases outside the gene matches: 8. CDR1 is SGHRS and CDR2 is YFSETQ in the germline V gene. As DNA, the CDR3 is TGCGCCAGCAGCCCAACTAGCGCCGATTACAATGAGCAGTTCTTC. Its translation: CASSPTSADYNEQFF. Full variable domain (remainder filled in from reference TRBV5-1 and TRBJ2-1): KAGVTQTPRYLIKTRGQQVTLSCSPISGHRSVSWYQQTPGQGLQFLFEYFSETQRNKGNFPGRFSGRQFSNSRSEMNVSTLELGDSALYLCASSPTSADYNEQFFGPGTRLTVL.

This rearrangement joins TRBV28 to TRBJ2-3; the D gene is possibly TRBD2 (6 bases). With 8 bases removed from V and 2 bases from J, the gap between germline ends came to 17 bases. There are 15 residues in the CDR3. CDR1 MDHEN and CDR2 SYDVKM come from the germline V gene. DNA for the CDR3: TGTGCCAGCTGGCGGGGTGGGCCCAACACAGATACGCAGTATTTT. Translating it yields CASWRGGPNTDTQYF.

The rearrangement links TRBV15 to TRBJ2-4, with D maybe TRBD1 (6 bases). CDR1 and CDR2 from the germline V gene are LNHNV and YYDKDF (reference sequence). V was clipped by 9 bases and J by 1 base, with 10 bases between them. The CDR3 is 13 amino acids. CDR3 region: CATATGAKNIQYF. The CDR3 region has the DNA TGTGCCACGGCAACAGGGGCCAAAAACATTCAGTACTTC.

This clone was seen once. The gene calls are TRBV14 and TRBJ1-4; no clear D gene. CDR3 size: 15 residues. With 2 bases removed from V and 4 bases from J, the gap between germline ends came to 11 bases. From germline, CDR1 is SGHDN and CDR2 FVKESK. CDR3 amino acids: CASSQRGQINEKLFF. For the CDR3, the DNA is TGTGCCAGCAGCCAACGGGGTCAGATTAATGAAAAACTGTTTTTT.

This chain joins TRBV27 and TRBJ2-2; a possible D gene is TRBD2 (6 bases). Germline V gene lookup returns CDR1 MNHEY and CDR2 SMNVEV (reference sequence). V was trimmed by 3 bases and J by 4 bases, leaving 15 bases between them. This CDR3 is built from 16 residues. In nucleotides, the CDR3 is TGTGCCAGCAGTTTTTGGGGGGTGCCGGGCACCGGGGAGCTGTTTTTT. Amino acid sequence: CASSFWGVPGTGELFF.

The chain uses TRBV7-9 and TRBJ2-5; 11 bases match TRBD2. The CDR3 has 16 residues. Per germline, CDR1 SEHNR and CDR2 FQNEAQ (reference sequence). V shed 5 bases, J shed 1 base, and the junction held 6 bases outside the gene matches. In nucleotides, the CDR3 is TGTGCCAGCAGCCCGGGACTAGCGGACTCCCAAGAGACCCAGTACTTC. It encodes CASSPGLADSQETQYF.

This chain joins TRBV7-9 and TRBJ2-1; 10 bases are a match to TRBD1. Germline V gives CDR1 SEHNR, CDR2 FQNEAQ (reference sequence). The CDR3 sequence is 15 residues long. With 4 bases clipped from V and 4 bases from J, the junction kept 4 bases outside the gene matches. Here the CDR3 DNA reads TGTGCCAGCAGCTCCCGGGACAGGGGATACAATGAGCAGTTCTTC. Translated: CASSSRDRGYNEQFF.